These T cell receptor beta chains were read from a single sample in a study of identical twins. MiXCR, applied by TCRdb to the 5' RACE reads, yields one record per CDR3 protein. The sample has 1.5 million to 2 million distinct CDR3 sequences, about 32% seen once; the top ten hold less than 0.35%. The sample consisted of cord blood. All receptors derive from a newborn girl in good health. Each CDR3 is given with its conserved first and last residue. A D gene is named only where the DNA matches it firmly. Expanded clones get a size class; other rows say once, few or many, or leave the size out.

j_gene,v_gene,abundance,d_gene,CDR3aa,CDR3nt
TRBJ2-3,TRBV2,.,.,CASSEADTASTDTQYF,TGTGCCAGCAGTGAAGCAGACACGGCTAGCACAGATACGCAGTATTTT
TRBJ2-1,TRBV12-3/TRBV12-4,few,.,CASTTDLLNNEQFF,TGTGCCAGCACAACGGACCTGTTAAACAATGAGCAGTTCTTC
TRBJ2-1,TRBV5-1,.,TRBD2,CASSLLGTSGSLDNEQFF,TGCGCCAGCAGCTTGTTGGGGACTAGCGGGTCATTAGACAATGAGCAGTTCTTC
TRBJ2-7,TRBV5-1,.,TRBD2,CASSLLAGTDEQYF,TGCGCCAGCAGCTTGCTAGCGGGAACCGACGAGCAGTACTTC
TRBJ2-7,TRBV5-1,.,.,CASLAVEASDEQYF,TGCGCCAGCTTAGCCGTCGAGGCAAGCGACGAGCAGTACTTC
TRBJ2-3,TRBV28,.,.,CASSLWGGGKDTQYF,TGTGCCAGCAGTTTATGGGGAGGGGGAAAAGATACGCAGTATTTT
TRBJ2-7,TRBV10-3,.,TRBD2,CAISSGRSYEQYF,TGTGCCATCAGTAGCGGGAGGTCCTACGAGCAGTACTTC
TRBJ2-1,TRBV5-1,.,TRBD2,CASSLTLAGGADEQFF,TGCGCCAGCAGCCTAACCCTAGCGGGAGGGGCGGATGAGCAGTTCTTC
TRBJ2-7,TRBV7-2,few,TRBD2,CASSVGRAGREYF,TGTGCCAGCAGTGTGGGACGGGCAGGGAGGGAGTACTTC
TRBJ2-1,TRBV5-1,few,.,CASSLGGRRYNEQFF,TGTGCCAGCAGTTTGGGGGGGCGAAGGTACAATGAGCAGTTCTTC
TRBJ1-1,TRBV20-1,few,.,CRVAGIEREAFF,TGCAGGGTTGCGGGCATCGAGCGCGAAGCTTTCTTT
TRBJ1-1,TRBV7-9,.,.,CASRNHRLTEAFF,TGTGCCAGCAGGAACCACCGGCTAACTGAAGCTTTCTTT
TRBJ2-1,TRBV20-1,few,TRBD2,CSARSSGGASSYNEQFF,TGCAGTGCTAGATCTAGCGGGGGGGCCAGCTCCTACAATGAGCAGTTCTTC
TRBJ2-7,TRBV6-5,many,.,CASSYGISYEQYF,TGTGCCAGCAGTTACGGCATTTCCTACGAGCAGTACTTC
TRBJ2-7,TRBV2,.,.,CASTGEGYEQYF,TGTGCCAGTACAGGGGAGGGCTACGAGCAGTACTTC
TRBJ2-3,TRBV29-1,many,.,CSVFDRYTDTQYF,TGCAGCGTTTTTGACAGGTACACAGATACGCAGTATTTT
TRBJ1-4,TRBV4-1,.,.,CASSPRGRGLATNEKLFF,TGCGCCAGCAGCCCCCGGGGCAGGGGCCTTGCAACTAATGAAAAACTGTTTTTT
TRBJ2-7,TRBV20-1,few,TRBD1,CSARPLFPRTGFYEQYF,TGCAGTGCTAGACCCCTATTTCCCAGGACAGGGTTTTACGAGCAGTACTTC
TRBJ2-7,TRBV20-1,.,.,CSARESGLVGSYEQYF,TGCAGTGCTAGAGAATCCGGACTCGTAGGCTCCTACGAGCAGTACTTC
TRBJ1-5,TRBV2,.,.,CASTGELQPQHF,TGTGCCAGCACGGGGGAACTACAGCCCCAGCATTTT
TRBJ2-3,TRBV15,few,TRBD2,CATSRVFPGTSGDTQYF,TGTGCCACCAGCAGAGTCTTCCCCGGGACTAGCGGAGATACGCAGTATTTT
TRBJ1-2,TRBV6-5,.,.,CASSYSGTHGYTF,TGTGCCAGCAGTTACTCAGGGACCCATGGCTACACCTTC
TRBJ2-1,TRBV28,.,.,CASSFFTRPGQFF,TGTGCCAGCAGTTTTTTTACGAGGCCCGGGCAGTTCTTC
TRBJ2-7,TRBV21-1,.,.,CASSKRRGRPYEQYF,TGTGCCAGCAGCAAAAGGAGGGGGCGCCCCTACGAGCAGTACTTC
TRBJ2-3,TRBV4-2,.,.,CASSLRISGSSTDTQYF,TGTGCCAGCAGCCTGAGGATTAGCGGATCGAGCACAGATACGCAGTATTTT
TRBJ1-2,TRBV28,.,TRBD1,CASSLGDREHYGYTF,TGTGCCAGCAGTTTAGGAGACAGGGAGCACTATGGCTACACCTTC
TRBJ1-6,TRBV14,.,TRBD1,CASSQSTGARSPLHF,TGTGCCAGCAGCCAATCGACAGGGGCGAGGTCACCCCTCCACTTT
TRBJ2-1,TRBV7-2,.,TRBD2,CASGQRERVYNEQFF,TGTGCCAGCGGACAGCGGGAGAGAGTGTACAATGAGCAGTTCTTC
TRBJ2-1,TRBV4-2,few,.,CASSQEPLRLARNEQFF,TGTGCCAGCAGCCAAGAACCCCTGCGGCTAGCTCGGAATGAGCAGTTCTTC
TRBJ2-1,TRBV14,.,TRBD2,CASSQGGGLYNEQFF,TGTGCCAGCAGCCAAGGCGGGGGGCTCTACAATGAGCAGTTCTTC
TRBJ2-1,TRBV4-1,.,.,CAGSQDRSTGKSYSEQFF,TGCGCCGGCAGCCAAGATCGTTCGACAGGCAAGTCTTACAGTGAGCAGTTCTTC
TRBJ2-7,TRBV24-1,many,.,CATSDGYEQYF,TGTGCCACCAGTGATGGCTACGAGCAGTACTTC
TRBJ1-1,TRBV3-1,.,.,CASSQEWGRRNTEAFF,TGTGCCAGCAGCCAAGAGTGGGGGCGGAGGAACACTGAAGCTTTCTTT
TRBJ2-7,TRBV20-1,many,.,CSPKDKSYEQYF,TGCAGCCCAAAGGACAAATCCTACGAGCAGTACTTC
TRBJ2-4,TRBV6-5,few,TRBD2,CASSYSGREGAKNIQYF,TGTGCCAGCAGTTACTCCGGACGGGAGGGAGCCAAAAACATTCAGTACTTC
TRBJ1-2,TRBV21-1,.,.,CASSKDGRGRPYGYTF,TGTGCCAGCAGCAAAGATGGAAGGGGGCGCCCCTATGGCTACACCTTC
TRBJ2-2,TRBV19,.,.,CASSIGPNTGELFF,TGTGCCAGTAGTATAGGACCAAACACCGGGGAGCTGTTTTTT
TRBJ2-7,TRBV2,.,TRBD2,CASSVPGTSVF,TGTGCCAGCAGCGTCCCCGGGACTAGCGTCTTC
TRBJ2-4,TRBV20-1,few,TRBD1,CSATGGAKNIQYF,TGCAGTGCTACAGGGGGCGCCAAAAACATTCAGTACTTC
TRBJ2-4,TRBV20-1,.,.,CSARTHKLGAFPVVENIQYF,TGCAGTGCTAGAACCCATAAGCTGGGTGCCTTCCCGGTGGTCGAAAACATTCAGTACTTC
TRBJ2-3,TRBV27,.,.,CASSLGPWADTQYF,TGTGCCAGCAGTTTGGGACCCTGGGCAGATACGCAGTATTTT
TRBJ2-1,TRBV20-1,.,TRBD2,CSATGLAGVRTYNEQFF,TGCAGTGCTACGGGACTAGCGGGAGTACGGACCTACAATGAGCAGTTCTTC
TRBJ1-4,TRBV2,.,.,CASSQLCRGNGEKLFF,TGTGCCAGCAGTCAACTATGCAGGGGTAATGGTGAAAAACTGTTTTTT
TRBJ2-7,TRBV7-8,.,.,CASSLVSRQSYEQYF,TGTGCCAGCAGCTTAGTGTCGAGGCAGTCCTACGAGCAGTACTTC
TRBJ2-7,TRBV10-3,.,.,CAISEAAVLSYEQYF,TGTGCCATCAGTGAGGCGGCTGTTCTAAGCTACGAGCAGTACTTC
TRBJ2-5,TRBV7-2,.,.,CASSLDRQPQETQYF,TGTGCCAGCAGCTTAGATCGACAGCCGCAAGAGACCCAGTACTTC